The rows below give T cell receptor beta chains drawn from one sample of a study of shared clonotypes between healthy human individuals. TCRdb's table, derived via immunoSEQ multiplex PCR, lists solely in-frame clones and lacks some. Here the sample spans 2 million to 2.5 million clones, 90% to 96% being singletons. Material for sequencing was naive CD4+ T cells sorted from blood. These receptors all come from a man aged 18 to 35 in good health. CDR3s leave out the opening cysteine and the closing phenylalanine or tryptophan. A D gene is named only where the DNA matches it firmly. Clone size is stated in some rows and not others, as once, few, many or a class when expanded.

>TRBV6-5|-|TRBJ1-1|-
ASSRSNTEAF
>TRBV30|few|TRBJ2-7|-
AWSVGFYEQY
>TRBV20-1|once|TRBJ1-4|-
SASNPEKLF
>TRBV6-5|once|TRBJ1-1|-
ASSYEAGANTEAF
>TRBV6-5|-|TRBJ1-3|-
ASSYSRANGNTIY
>TRBV5-1|-|TRBJ1-2|-
ASSPQDNYGYT
>TRBV19|-|TRBJ1-5|-
ASSLLRDSNQPQH
>TRBV18|-|TRBJ2-2|TRBD1
ASSPWDRGRPGELF
>TRBV7-6|once|TRBJ2-7|-
ASSLGVSSYEQY
>TRBV5-4|-|TRBJ2-3|TRBD1
ASSLDRGATDTQY
>TRBV19|-|TRBJ2-3|TRBD1
ARTGVGTDTQY
>TRBV5-1|-|TRBJ2-5|TRBD1
ASSPQGPPETQY
>TRBV7-9|once|TRBJ1-5|-
ASSSDIPGEGYSNQPQH
>TRBV7-9|-|TRBJ1-6|-
ASSKGGADSPLH
>TRBV19|-|TRBJ1-4|TRBD1
ASSQTPGQINEKLF
>TRBV7-9|-|TRBJ2-3|TRBD2
ASSPGVAGYTDTQY
>TRBV14|once|TRBJ2-7|-
ASSQVGGAGEQY
>TRBV7-8|-|TRBJ2-7|TRBD1
ASSPRNRGSNYEQY